This TCR beta chain originates from a study of lymphopenia after photon versus proton radiotherapy. J lost 0 bases, V lost 3 bases, and 16 bases had no gene match. Germline CDR1 reads SQVTM; CDR2 reads ANQGSEA. The CDR3 is 18 amino acids. The data were produced by immunoSEQ multiplex PCR, yet TCRdb's version contains in-frame clones alone and is incomplete. The top ten hold roughly 2.1% of the sample, which has 55,000 to 70,000 clones, approximately 83% seen once. The table lists this clone with a count of one. Its antigen is undetermined. Overall study findings and caveats: Authors raise, but do not show, better survival with proton therapy.

Sequenced here: peripheral blood, sampled from a patient treated with photon-based radiotherapy. V gene TRBV29-1 combines with J gene TRBJ1-1, with TRBD1 identical over 7 bases. This TCR was recovered from a man aged 35 to 55 with gastric cancer. The CDR3 spells CSVDQGGRFPPMNTEAFF. CDR3 DNA: TGCAGCGTTGACCAGGGGGGCAGGTTCCCTCCTATGAACACTGAAGCTTTCTTT.